This T cell receptor (beta chain) was sequenced for a study of early T cells in non-severe SARS-CoV-2 infection. Study information: Sequencing of bulk RNA from unsorted whole blood was done, without chain pairing. Notes on the study in general: Anti-spike CD8 responses were favored in VDJdb matching, and private and CD4 specificities were missed.

Researchers attached unique molecular identifiers to individual cDNA molecules. TCRdb independently ran MiXCR on the 5' RACE reads; one entry per CDR3 protein. The sample yields roughly 35,000 distinct CDR3 sequences, over 9% seen once. This clonotype showed up many times. Its antigen is still unknown. Trimming shortened V by 4 bases and J by 1 base, and 11 bases separated the two germline ends. CDR1 is LNHDA, CDR2 SQIVND, per germline (reference sequence). This CDR3 comprises 15 residues. The sample comprised whole blood. The TCR sequence derives from an adult who was a healthcare worker with PCR-confirmed SARS-CoV-2 infection or an uninfected control (not recorded which). The chain uses TRBV19 and TRBJ2-1; D might be TRBD1 or TRBD2, each matching 5 bases. CDR3 in DNA: TGTGCCAGTAGTAGGGAAGGGGAGTCCTACAATGAGCAGTTCTTC. It yields the protein CASSREGESYNEQFF.